This TCR beta chain was obtained from a study of T-cell memory formation after mild COVID-19. Study conclusions and caveats: The study detected some responding clones in pre-infection memory, suggesting cross-reactive memory joined.

About this clonotype: Its target is unknown.

V lost 3 bases, J lost 0 bases, and 10 bases lay in between. This CDR3 is built from 14 residues. In germline, CDR1 is SGHRS, CDR2 YFSETQ. TCRdb processed the 5' RACE reads anew with MiXCR; each CDR3 protein has one entry. Of roughly 410,000 distinct CDR3 sequences detected, approximately 24% appear once; the ten largest clones hold around 8.1%. The chain combines TRBV5-1 with TRBJ2-7, with D possibly being TRBD2 (5 bases). The TCR originated in an adult woman who had mild COVID-19 (a few samples of this study predate the infection). Cell type and time point are not known. Sequencing was performed on PBMCs or a T cell subset sorted from them (not recorded which). CDR3 protein: CASSSSEVSYEQYF. The CDR3 region has the DNA TGCGCCAGCAGCTCCTCGGAGGTCTCCTACGAGCAGTACTTC.